These 24 T cell receptor beta chains came from one sample sequenced in a study of T cell responses to AZD1222 COVID-19 vaccine. The data were produced by immunoSEQ multiplex PCR, yet TCRdb's version contains in-frame clones alone and is incomplete. The sample includes just over 150,000 clones, roughly nine tenths of them seen just once. This specimen consisted of peripheral blood, obtained after recovery from COVID-19. The receptors were gathered from an adult who had recovered from COVID-19.

This sequence joins TRBV6-1 and TRBJ2-6; unclear D gene. The germline V and J ends were trimmed by 7 bases and 0 bases, with 10 bases remaining between them. Per germline, CDR1 MNHNS and CDR2 SASEGT. The CDR3 consists of 15 residues. CDR3 amino acids: CASNDGFSGANVLTF. CDR3 coding DNA: TGTGCCAGCAACGACGGGTTCTCTGGGGCCAACGTCCTGACTTTC.

This chain joins TRBV11-2 and TRBJ1-1; D uncertain. Germline V gives CDR1 SGHAT, CDR2 FQNNGV. V lost 0 bases to trimming and J lost 4 bases, with 3 bases between them. This CDR3 comprises 12 residues. CDR3 nucleotide sequence: TGTGCCAGCAGCTTAGACCGCACTGAAGCTTTCTTT. The encoded protein is CASSLDRTEAFF.

V gene TRBV15 combines with J gene TRBJ2-7, with D possibly being TRBD1 or TRBD2 (6 bases each). The CDR3 spans 13 residues. Germline-derived CDR1 and CDR2 are LNHNV and YYDKDF (reference sequence). V was pared by 5 bases and J by 2 bases, with 10 bases between. The CDR3 DNA follows: TGTGCCACCAGCTGGGGGGACACCTACGAGCAGTACTTC. Translation gives CATSWGDTYEQYF.

This chain uses TRBV7-2 with TRBJ1-2; 10 bases are shared with TRBD1. Germline CDR1 is SGHTA and CDR2 is FQGNSA. The CDR3 totals 14 residues. Losses at the gene ends were 2 bases for V and 6 bases for J; bases not matched to a gene: 3. In DNA, the CDR3 is TGTGCCAGCAGCTTAAGGACAGGGGGTGATGGCTACACCTTC. The encoded protein is CASSLRTGGDGYTF.

This chain uses TRBV3-1 (or the pseudogene TRBV3-2) with TRBJ1-5; D is undetermined. The V gene lost 0 bases and the J gene lost 5 bases, with 11 bases spanning the gap. Germline values: CDR1 LGHDT, CDR2 YNNKEL (reference sequence). The CDR3 covers 15 residues. The CDR3 nucleotides read TGTGCCAGCAGCCAAGATTCGGGGTATTATCAGCCCCAGCATTTT. Translating it yields CASSQDSGYYQPQHF.

This clone has a single count. The chain joins TRBV7-9 to TRBJ2-5, with 10 bases fitting TRBD1. The V and J ends lost 5 bases and 3 bases, in that order; junction bases with no gene match: 3. CDR3 length: 14 residues. CDR1 and CDR2 (germline): SEHNR, FQNEAQ (reference sequence). CDR3 protein: CASSPGTGEETQYF. Here the CDR3 DNA reads TGTGCCAGCAGCCCAGGGACAGGGGAAGAGACCCAGTACTTC.

The J gene is TRBJ1-6, the V gene TRBV11-2, with a possible D match to TRBD1 (6 bases). Trimming shortened V by 5 bases and J by 6 bases, and 14 bases separated the two germline ends. Germline V gives CDR1 SGHAT, CDR2 FQNNGV. The CDR3 loop spans 15 amino acids. The CDR3 nucleotides read TGTGCCAGCAGCGCTGGACAGTTTCTTAATTCACCCCTCCACTTT. Encoded protein: CASSAGQFLNSPLHF.

The rearrangement uses TRBV11-2 and TRBJ1-4; TRBD1 aligns across 8 bases. Germline V CDR1 and CDR2: SGHAT, FQNNGV. The CDR3 covers 14 residues. V was clipped by 2 bases and J by 8 bases; unmatched bases: 4. CDR3 DNA sequence: TGTGCCAGCAGCTTATCACAGGGGGGCGAAAAACTGTTTTTT. Its protein is CASSLSQGGEKLFF.

V usage is TRBV7-4 and J usage is TRBJ2-7, with D unclear. Trimming cost V 4 bases and J 2 bases, with 3 bases left between them. The CDR3 length is 11 residues. The germline V gene has CDR1 SGHVT and CDR2 SQSDAQ. The CDR3 loop reads CASSSTYEQYF. The CDR3 region has the DNA TGTGCCAGCAGCTCGACCTACGAGCAGTACTTC.

The genes are TRBV7-2 and TRBJ2-6; 7 bases are shared with TRBD2. V shed 5 bases, J shed 0 bases, and the junction held 10 bases outside the gene matches. The CDR3 totals 18 residues. The V gene's germline CDR1 is SGHTA and CDR2 FQGNSA. The CDR3: CASSKTGTTLSGANVLTF. The DNA of the CDR3 is TGTGCCAGCAGCAAAACCGGGACTACCCTCTCTGGGGCCAACGTCCTGACTTTC.

J is TRBJ2-1 and V is TRBV4-2; TRBD2 aligns across 8 bases. CDR1 is LGHNA, CDR2 YNFKEQ, per germline. The V and J ends lost 4 bases and 4 bases, in that order; junction bases with no gene match: 15. The length of the CDR3 is 18 residues. As DNA, the CDR3 is TGTGCCAGCAGCCCGAACAATCCCGGGACTAGACTATACAATGAGCAGTTCTTC. Translation: CASSPNNPGTRLYNEQFF.

V gene TRBV29-1 combines with J gene TRBJ2-2, with TRBD2 matching over 7 bases. J lost 7 bases, V lost 7 bases, and 9 bases had no gene match. Germline V gives CDR1 SQVTM, CDR2 ANQGSEA. CDR3 length equals 13 residues. The CDR3 DNA reads TGCAGCGCCGGGCGGGGGAATGACGGGGAGCTGTTTTTT. The encoded protein is CSAGRGNDGELFF.

The V call is TRBV7-3, the J call TRBJ2-4; no clear D gene. The CDR3 is 13 amino acids. The germline V gene encodes CDR1 SGHTA and CDR2 FQGTGA. Trimming took 5 bases from V and 2 from J, leaving 7 bases between them. Here the CDR3 DNA reads TGTGCCAGCAGCCTCGATACCAAAAACATTCAGTACTTC. Translated, it gives CASSLDTKNIQYF.

J is TRBJ1-2 and V is TRBV6-2 or TRBV6-3; 9 bases map to TRBD1. CDR1 is MNHEY, CDR2 SVGEGT, per germline. CDR3 size: 14 residues. V was clipped by 5 bases and J by 7 bases; unmatched bases: 8. CDR3 DNA: TGTGCCAGCAGTCCCCAGGGACAGGGAAGTGGCTACACCTTC. Translation: CASSPQGQGSGYTF.

The chain uses TRBV18 and TRBJ2-1; 7 positions match TRBD1. This CDR3 is built from 14 residues. Trimming cost V 3 bases and J 6 bases; bases outside gene matches: 5. Germline V lookup: CDR1 KGHSH, CDR2 LQKENI. The CDR3 nucleotides are TGTGCCAGCTCACCGGGACAGTATATCAATGAGCAGTTCTTC. This translates into CASSPGQYINEQFF.

This chain joins TRBV19 and TRBJ1-3; no clear D. Trimming stripped 3 bases from V and 0 bases from J, with 3 bases between. CDR1 and CDR2 from the germline V gene are LNHDA and SQIVND (reference sequence). The CDR3 is 13 amino acids. This CDR3 is CASSMSSGNTIYF. The CDR3 region has the DNA TGTGCCAGTAGTATGTCCTCTGGAAACACCATATATTTT.

The rearrangement uses TRBV2 and TRBJ2-1; D unresolved. V lost 2 bases to trimming and J lost 8 bases, with 16 bases between them. The CDR3 spans 15 residues. The germline gives CDR1 SNHLY, CDR2 FYNNEI. The CDR3: CASSERQFLGHEQFF. Here the CDR3 DNA reads TGTGCCAGCAGTGAACGGCAGTTCTTAGGGCATGAGCAGTTCTTC.

The chain uses TRBV25-1 and TRBJ1-2; TRBD1 aligns across 10 bases. The CDR3 is 14 amino acids. CDR1 MGHDK and CDR2 SYGVNS come from the germline V gene. V lost 4 bases, J lost 4 bases, and 3 bases stayed unmatched. The CDR3 sequence is CASSAGQGTYGYTF. The CDR3 DNA is TGTGCCAGCAGTGCGGGACAGGGGACCTATGGCTACACCTTC.

The CDR3 is CASSFLGVTEAFF. For the CDR3, the DNA is TGTGCCAGCAGTTTCTTAGGCGTCACTGAAGCTTTCTTT. The chain is built from TRBV27 and TRBJ1-1; D unclear. Trimming left V 3 bases short and J 4 bases short, with 9 bases between. CDR3 length: 13 residues. The germline CDR1 and CDR2 sequences are MNHEY and SMNVEV (reference sequence).

The chain employs TRBV6-5 and TRBJ1-2; D is perhaps TRBD1 (5 bases). Trimming left V 6 bases short and J 0 bases short, with 11 bases between. The length of the CDR3 is 14 residues. The germline V gene encodes CDR1 MNHEY and CDR2 SVGAGI. CDR3: CASSLTVSNYGYTF. CDR3 sequence (DNA): TGTGCCAGCAGCCTGACAGTTTCTAACTATGGCTACACCTTC.

The rearrangement links TRBV3-1 (or the pseudogene TRBV3-2) to TRBJ2-5; possible D gene TRBD2, 6 bases. V lost 0 bases and J 5 bases, leaving 7 bases between the germline ends. CDR1 and CDR2 (germline): LGHDT, YNNKEL (reference sequence). The CDR3 sequence is 13 residues long. CDR3 in DNA: TGTGCCAGCAGCCAAGATCGGGGGGAGACCCAGTACTTC. Amino acid sequence: CASSQDRGETQYF.

The chain recombines TRBV19 with TRBJ2-2; D call uncertain. V lost 7 bases and J lost 7, with 10 bases in between. The CDR3 totals 12 residues. Germline V gene sequence: CDR1 LNHDA, CDR2 SQIVND (reference sequence). This chain's CDR3 is CASTSANGELFF. CDR3 sequence (DNA): TGTGCCAGTACCTCGGCGAACGGGGAGCTGTTTTTT.

A note on this clone: Relative to the germline gene, one junction end is altered; a read error may explain this. The V gene is TRBV10-1, the J gene TRBJ2-7, with D possibly matching TRBD2 (5 bases). The germline V gene encodes CDR1 WNHNN and CDR2 SYGVQD (reference sequence). CDR3 length: 14 residues. CDR3 sequence reads: CASSDRRGSSEQYF. CDR3 coding DNA: TGCGCCAGCAGTGACAGGAGAGGGTCCTCCGAGCAGTACTTC.

This clone was found once. The chain joins TRBV18 to TRBJ2-7; 8 bases match TRBD1. The CDR3 has 14 residues. Germline-derived CDR1 and CDR2 are KGHSH and LQKENI. V was clipped by 3 bases and J by 4 bases; unmatched bases: 5. The CDR3 DNA reads TGTGCCAGCTCACCCGGGACAGGAGAGTACGAGCAGTACTTC. Protein: CASSPGTGEYEQYF.